Detailed here is one TCR beta chain. The antigen is not known. CD8 cells classed as naive were CD45RO-negative and positively selected for CCR7, excluding terminally differentiated effector memory CD45RA+ cells. The V end lost 2 bases, the J end lost 2 bases, and 16 bases lay between the germline ends. There are 16 residues in the CDR3. Looked up from germline, CDR1 is MNHEY and CDR2 is SMNVEV (reference sequence). These data originate in a study of shared clonotypes between healthy human individuals. General study points: It was anticipated that sequencing depth would influence how many clonotypes donors shared.

TCRdb keeps only in-frame clones here, not all; method: immunoSEQ multiplex PCR. The table has roughly 2,000,000 clones, 93% seen once. Material for sequencing was naive CD8+ T cells from PBMCs. The genes are TRBV27 and TRBJ2-7, with D possibly being TRBD1 (5 bases). This clonotype originated in a young man in good health. Some clones in this sample may be carry-over from other donors' samples. Written as DNA, the CDR3 is TGTGCCAGCAGTTTAGAGACAGCCTCAGTCCCCTACGAGCAGTACTTC. Its translation: CASSLETASVPYEQYF.